The entry that follows covers one T cell receptor (beta chain) sequence. Its antigen is currently unknown. This record belongs to a study of CD8 T cells in ankylosing spondylitis. Findings and caveats of the study: There was a TCR beta motif, made of several highly homologous variants, that appeared characteristic of ankylosing spondylitis blood. Disease-linked clones reportedly concentrated significantly in matched ankylosing spondylitis synovial fluid. Clones linked with disease were CD8+ and fairly uncommon in the peripheral blood.

In making TCR beta libraries, quantitative 5'-RACE with molecular barcodes was used. TCRdb ran MiXCR on the 5' RACE reads and lists one entry per CDR3 protein. The table records 500,000 to 550,000 distinct CDR3 sequences, about 13% of them present only once. The sequenced sample consisted of blood, either unsorted or a sorted T cell fraction (not recorded which). The receptor was isolated from a male donor with ankylosing spondylitis.

The CDR3, as DNA: TGTGCCAGCAGTTACCCGGGACTAGCGGGTATGAACGAGCAGTACTTC. It encodes CASSYPGLAGMNEQYF. The chain combines TRBV6-2 or TRBV6-3 with TRBJ2-7, with TRBD2 identical over 12 bases. The V gene end was trimmed by 2 bases and the J gene end by 5 bases; junction bases not matched to a gene: 7. The CDR3 covers 16 residues. The germline CDR1 and CDR2 sequences are MNHEY and SVGEGT.